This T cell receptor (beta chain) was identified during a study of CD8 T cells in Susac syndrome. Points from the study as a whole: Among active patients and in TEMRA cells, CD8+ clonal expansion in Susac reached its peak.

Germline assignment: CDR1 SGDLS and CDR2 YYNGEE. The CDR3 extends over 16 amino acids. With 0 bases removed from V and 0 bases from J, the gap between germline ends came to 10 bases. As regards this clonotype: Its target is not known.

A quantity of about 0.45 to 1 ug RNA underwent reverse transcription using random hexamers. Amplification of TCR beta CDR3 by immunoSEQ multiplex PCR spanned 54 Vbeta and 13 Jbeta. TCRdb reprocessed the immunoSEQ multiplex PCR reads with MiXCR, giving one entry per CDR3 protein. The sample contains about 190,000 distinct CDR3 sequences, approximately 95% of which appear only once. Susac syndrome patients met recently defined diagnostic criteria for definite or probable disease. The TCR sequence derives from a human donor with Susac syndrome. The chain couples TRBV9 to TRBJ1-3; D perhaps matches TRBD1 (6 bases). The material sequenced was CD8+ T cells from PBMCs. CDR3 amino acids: CASSVEGGASGNTIYF. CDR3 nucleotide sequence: TGTGCCAGCAGCGTAGAGGGGGGGGCCTCTGGAAACACCATATATTTT.